The table lists the clone carrying this TCR beta chain with a few counts. What it binds is unknown. The data stem from a study of blood T cells in healthy people across ages. At the level of the study: The capture of about one barcoded beta molecule per two T cells was achieved by template switching.

Study-wide findings and caveats: Observed TCR beta diversity showed a strong correlation with the percentage of naive T cells as measured by flow cytometry. Changes in expanded clonotypes were possibly confounded, as the CMV status of donors was unknown.

Sample-barcoded 5' priming and a J-beta primer mix drove a second PCR of roughly 6 to 12 cycles. Each cDNA molecule was tagged by a template-switch adaptor with 12 random nucleotides. TCRdb re-called the 5' RACE reads with MiXCR, one entry per CDR3 protein. This table holds 1,500,000 or so distinct CDR3 sequences, 45% to 70% found once. The sample was blood. This receptor was identified in a man between 18 and 29 years old in good health.

The DNA for the CDR3 is TGTGCCAGCAGCGTAGTCAGGGGGAATGAGCAGTTCTTC. This translates into CASSVVRGNEQFF. The chain couples TRBV9 to TRBJ2-1, with TRBD1 identical over 7 bases. With V trimmed by 0 bases and J by 7 bases, 1 base remained unmatched. Germline loops: CDR1 SGDLS, CDR2 YYNGEE. The CDR3 sequence is 13 residues long. The full variable domain, in which reference TRBV9 and TRBJ2-1 provide the parts outside the CDR3, is DSGVTQTPKHLITATGQRVTLRCSPRSGDLSVYWYQQSLDQGLQFLIQYYNGEERAKGNILERFSAQQFPDLHSELNLSSLELGDSALYFCASSVVRGNEQFFGPGTRLTVL.